Below are 27 T cell receptor beta chains sequenced from a single sample in a study of blood T cell repertoires in COVID-19. TCRdb's copy holds only in-frame clones and misses some; the assay was immunoSEQ multiplex PCR. The table lists 250,000 to 350,000 clones, 70% to 90% of them singletons. The sequencing input was peripheral blood. The receptors derive from a woman aged 45-65 years with COVID-19, enrolled during active disease.

The V gene is TRBV4-2, the J gene TRBJ1-3; no definite D call. Trimming shortened V by 1 base and J by 0 bases, and 13 bases separated the two germline ends. CDR3 length: 17 residues. Per germline, CDR1 LGHNA and CDR2 YNFKEQ. CDR3 region: CASSQVARALSGNTIYF. The CDR3 DNA sequence: TGTGCCAGCAGCCAAGTAGCGAGGGCCCTCTCTGGAAACACCATATATTTT.

Only one count was recorded for this clone. The chain carries TRBV4-1 and TRBJ1-1; D is unclear. This CDR3 region has 14 residues. The germline V gene encodes CDR1 MGHRA and CDR2 YSYEKL. Trimming stripped 3 bases from V and 2 bases from J, with 10 bases between. The CDR3 protein is CASSHYGENTEAFF. CDR3 in DNA: TGCGCCAGCAGCCATTATGGAGAAAACACTGAAGCTTTCTTT.

The chain links TRBV18 to TRBJ1-1; 8 positions agree with TRBD1. The germline CDR1 and CDR2 sequences are KGHSH and LQKENI. The V segment lost 6 bases and the J segment 6 bases; nucleotides outside the gene matches: 9. CDR3 length: 14 residues. The CDR3 is CASSPARGLAEAFF. CDR3 in DNA: TGTGCCAGCTCCCCGGCCAGGGGGCTTGCTGAAGCTTTCTTT.

The rearrangement links TRBV27 to TRBJ1-1, with D possibly being TRBD1 (6 bases). Deletions cut 8 bases from V and 0 bases from J, with 10 bases between. There are 13 residues in the CDR3. Looked up from germline, CDR1 is MNHEY and CDR2 is SMNVEV (reference sequence). The CDR3 DNA is TGTGCCAGCCGGGACACCATGAACACTGAAGCTTTCTTT. Translating it yields CASRDTMNTEAFF.

The rearrangement uses TRBV7-9 and TRBJ1-5; 7 positions match TRBD1. CDR3 length: 14 amino acids. Germline values: CDR1 SEHNR, CDR2 FQNEAQ (reference sequence). V gave up 5 bases and J gave up 1 base; unmatched junction bases: 2. DNA of the CDR3: TGTGCCAGCAGCACGGGACAGAGCAATCAGCCCCAGCATTTT. Translated, it gives CASSTGQSNQPQHF.

The chain joins TRBV14 to TRBJ2-7; D gene unclear. The CDR3 loop spans 17 amino acids. Germline V gene data show CDR1 as SGHDN and CDR2 as FVKESK. Trimming shortened V by 0 bases and J by 3 bases, and 18 bases separated the two germline ends. CDR3 in DNA: TGTGCCAGCAGCCAAGACCGAGCGCTTCCCCTCGACTACGAGCAGTACTTC. This gives the protein CASSQDRALPLDYEQYF. Complete variable domain (other parts from reference TRBV14 and TRBJ2-7): EAGVTQFPSHSVIEKGQTVTLRCDPISGHDNLYWYRRVMGKEIKFLLHFVKESKQDESGMPNNRFLAERTGGTYSTLKVQPAELEDSGVYFCASSQDRALPLDYEQYFGPGTRLTVT.

Concerning this clone itself: The same CDR3 is also encoded by other DNA sequences in this sample. The chain couples TRBV11-3 to TRBJ2-3; the D is unclear. V was trimmed by 2 bases and J by 0 bases, leaving 6 bases between them. Germline CDR1 SGHNT, CDR2 YENEEA. CDR3 length: 14 residues. The CDR3 region is CASSLTASTDTQYF. The CDR3 bases are TGTGCCAGCAGCTTAACTGCTAGCACAGATACGCAGTATTTT.

The V and J genes are TRBV6-5 and TRBJ1-2; the D gene is possibly TRBD1 (6 bases). CDR1 and CDR2 (germline): MNHEY, SVGAGI. V was cut by 6 bases and J by 2 bases, with 10 bases left in between. This CDR3 is built from 13 residues. The DNA of the CDR3 is TGTGCCAGCAGGCGGACAGAGAACTATGGCTACACCTTC. Amino acid sequence: CASRRTENYGYTF.

V gene TRBV6-2 or TRBV6-3 combines with J gene TRBJ2-7; 12 positions agree with TRBD2. The V and J ends lost 2 bases and 0 bases, in that order; junction bases with no gene match: 14. Germline V gene sequence: CDR1 MNHEY, CDR2 SVGEGT. This CDR3 has 20 residues. The CDR3 coding sequence is TGTGCCAGCAGTTACATCCCTAGCGGGAGGGCCCGGACCCTCTCCTACGAGCAGTACTTC. Protein product: CASSYIPSGRARTLSYEQYF.

The J gene is TRBJ1-2, the V gene TRBV12-3 or TRBV12-4; TRBD1 is a possible D gene (5 bases). The CDR3 is 13 amino acids. V was shortened by 3 bases and J by 1 base, with 6 bases between the two germline ends. CDR3 DNA sequence: TGTGCCAGCAGTTTGACAGTTAACTATGGCTACACCTTC. Its protein product is CASSLTVNYGYTF.

The genes are TRBV4-3 and TRBJ2-3, with 9 bases matching TRBD2. J was trimmed by 3 bases and V by 7 bases; bases with no gene match: 14. The CDR3 length is 17 residues. The germline V gene has CDR1 LGHNA and CDR2 YSLEER. The CDR3 sequence: CASKNGAGGEPTDTQYF. In DNA, the CDR3 is TGCGCCAGCAAAAACGGAGCGGGAGGAGAACCGACAGATACGCAGTATTTT.

The V and J genes are TRBV3-1 (or the pseudogene TRBV3-2) and TRBJ2-3; 11 bases agree with TRBD2. The CDR3 consists of 17 residues. Germline CDR1 and CDR2: LGHDT and YNNKEL (reference sequence). V lost 2 bases and J lost 1; bases outside the gene matches: 5. CDR3 bases: TGTGCCAGCAGCCAATCACGACTAGCGGGACGCACAGATACGCAGTATTTT. It codes for CASSQSRLAGRTDTQYF.

The V and J genes are TRBV7-3 and TRBJ1-2; D gene uncertain. Per germline, CDR1 SGHTA and CDR2 FQGTGA. The CDR3 consists of 14 residues. Trimming took off 2 bases at V and 0 bases at J, with 7 bases between the two ends. The DNA for the CDR3 is TGTGCCAGCAGCTTAGGCGGCCCTAACTATGGCTACACCTTC. It specifies CASSLGGPNYGYTF. Combining the CDR3 with reference TRBV7-3 and TRBJ1-2 gives the whole variable domain GAGVSQTPSNKVTEKGKYVELRCDPISGHTALYWYRQSLGQGPEFLIYFQGTGAADDSGLPNDRFFAVRPEGSVSTLKIQRTERGDSAVYLCASSLGGPNYGYTFGSGTRLTVV.

The chain couples TRBV7-9 to TRBJ2-7; 10 bases fit TRBD2. The ends lost 4 bases at V and 3 bases at J; junction bases unmatched: 6. Germline CDR1 SEHNR, CDR2 FQNEAQ (reference sequence). CDR3 length: 15 residues. The CDR3 coding sequence is TGTGCCAGCAGCTCTACTAGCGGGGTACGCTACGAGCAGTACTTC. Translation: CASSSTSGVRYEQYF. Using reference TRBV7-9 and TRBJ2-7 for the parts outside the CDR3, the full variable domain is DTGVSQNPRHKITKRGQNVTFRCDPISEHNRLYWYRQTLGQGPEFLTYFQNEAQLEKSRLLSDRFSAERPKGSFSTLEIQRTEQGDSAMYLCASSSTSGVRYEQYFGPGTRLTVT.

The V gene is TRBV10-1, the J gene TRBJ2-1; D possibly corresponds to TRBD2 (6 bases). Germline V CDR1 and CDR2: WNHNN, SYGVQD (reference sequence). The CDR3 length is 12 residues. V was shortened by 7 bases and J by 5 bases, with 9 bases between the two germline ends. In DNA, the CDR3 is TGCGCCAGCACTAAGCGGGACAATGAGCAGTTCTTC. Protein product: CASTKRDNEQFF.

This sequence joins TRBV16 and TRBJ1-2; D might be TRBD1 (6 bases). Trimming removed 4 bases at V and 4 bases at J, with 13 bases between. CDR3 length: 14 amino acids. Per the germline V gene, CDR1 is KGHSY and CDR2 is FQNENV. For the CDR3, the DNA is TGTGCCAGCAGCCTTGACAGGAGCCGCTATGGCTACACCTTC. Protein product: CASSLDRSRYGYTF.

CDR3 in amino acids: CASSQVRIAGWYEQYF. In nucleotides, the CDR3 is TGTGCCAGCAGCCAAGTCAGGATAGCGGGGTGGTACGAGCAGTACTTC. This chain links TRBV4-2 with TRBJ2-7, with TRBD2 identical over 8 bases. Germline lookup yields CDR1 LGHNA and CDR2 YNFKEQ. The CDR3 extends over 16 amino acids. V was pared by 1 base and J by 4 bases, with 9 bases of the junction left unmatched.

The V call is TRBV6-1, the J call TRBJ1-1; the D gene is possibly TRBD1 (6 bases). Trimming cost V 1 base and J 6 bases, with 15 bases left between them. Germline V gives CDR1 MNHNS, CDR2 SASEGT. CDR3 length: 15 residues. The CDR3 protein is CASSEVSGQAPEAFF. The CDR3 region has the DNA TGTGCCAGCAGTGAAGTCTCGGGACAAGCCCCTGAAGCTTTCTTT.

This chain uses TRBV27 with TRBJ1-6, with TRBD1 matching over 7 bases. CDR3 length equals 15 residues. Per germline, CDR1 MNHEY and CDR2 SMNVEV (reference sequence). The J segment lost 7 bases and the V segment lost 4 bases, leaving 7 bases of the junction unmatched. The CDR3 region is CASSSRRGWNSPLHF. The DNA of the CDR3 is TGTGCCAGCAGTTCCCGCAGGGGGTGGAATTCACCCCTCCACTTT.

V and J are TRBV28 and TRBJ2-2; 8 bases are shared with TRBD2. CDR3 length: 14 amino acids. Germline CDR1 and CDR2: MDHEN and SYDVKM. V shed 9 bases, J shed 4 bases, and the junction held 7 bases outside the gene matches. CDR3 region: CASLAGTGTGELFF. The CDR3 bases are TGTGCCAGTTTAGCGGGGACGGGCACCGGGGAGCTGTTTTTT.

The chain uses TRBV13 and TRBJ2-7; weak D call: TRBD2 (5 bases). The CDR3 has 14 amino acids. Germline assignment: CDR1 PRHDT and CDR2 FYEKMQ (reference sequence). Trimming took 3 bases from V and 0 from J, leaving 9 bases between them. CDR3 amino acids: CASSFGELSYEQYF. As DNA, the CDR3 is TGTGCCAGCAGCTTTGGGGAGCTCTCCTACGAGCAGTACTTC.

The chain links TRBV29-1 to TRBJ1-1, with D uncertain. CDR1 SQVTM and CDR2 ANQGSEA come from the germline V gene. The germline V and J ends were trimmed by 1 base and 4 bases, with 7 bases remaining between them. The CDR3 sequence is 12 residues long. The CDR3 nucleotides are TGCAGCGTTGAAGGCCGGAGCACTGAAGCTTTCTTT. Protein: CSVEGRSTEAFF.

This clone was picked up a small number of times. CDR3 protein: CASSQAPDRDRITLQYF. In DNA, the CDR3 is TGCGCCAGCAGCCAAGCGCCGGACCGGGACAGGATAACCTTGCAGTACTTC. J is TRBJ2-7 and V is TRBV4-1; TRBD1 agrees at 8 bases. CDR1 is MGHRA and CDR2 is YSYEKL in the germline V gene. Trimming took 1 base from V and 9 from J; bases not matched to a gene: 17. The CDR3 loop spans 17 amino acids.

This sequence joins TRBV30 and TRBJ1-3; 9 nucleotides agree with TRBD1. The V gene's germline CDR1 is GTSNPN and CDR2 SVGIG (reference sequence). Losses at the gene ends were 0 bases for V and 7 bases for J; bases not matched to a gene: 10. CDR3 length equals 16 residues. CDR3 sequence (DNA): TGTGCCTGGAGTGTACTTTGGACAGGGGAGAAGAACACCATATATTTT. Residues: CAWSVLWTGEKNTIYF.

V gene TRBV9 combines with J gene TRBJ1-1, with 10 bases lining up with TRBD1. Per germline, CDR1 SGDLS and CDR2 YYNGEE. V dropped 2 bases and J dropped 5; count of bases not matched to a gene: 3. The CDR3 contains 14 residues. The CDR3 sequence is CASSVGQGRTEAFF. In DNA form, the CDR3 reads TGTGCCAGCAGCGTGGGACAGGGGAGGACTGAAGCTTTCTTT.

This clone has just one count. The chain is built from TRBV10-2 and TRBJ2-7; the D is unclear. CDR1 WSHSY and CDR2 SAAADI come from the germline V gene. With 7 bases removed from V and 2 bases from J, the gap between germline ends came to 12 bases. This CDR3 is built from 13 residues. For the CDR3, the DNA is TGCGCCAGCAATCTGGGCAGCCCCTACGAGCAGTACTTC. It yields the protein CASNLGSPYEQYF.

This chain uses TRBV4-1 with TRBJ2-7; possible D gene TRBD1, 5 bases. Germline V gives CDR1 MGHRA, CDR2 YSYEKL. This CDR3 has 16 amino acids. The V end was cut by 1 base, the J end by 2 bases, with 15 bases between. The CDR3 DNA reads TGCGCCAGCAGCCAAGTTCAGGGATTTAGCACCTACGAGCAGTACTTC. The encoded protein is CASSQVQGFSTYEQYF.